The text below deals with one TCR beta chain. Repertoires were generated with immunoSEQ multiplex PCR, while TCRdb's copy carries only in-frame clones and drops some. In the table there are approximately 240,000 clones, 79% of which are singletons. The trim removed 1 base at V and 2 bases at J, leaving 4 bases unmatched. Germline CDR1 is GTSNPN and CDR2 is SVGIG (reference sequence). The length of the CDR3 is 15 residues. These data originate in a study of blood T cell repertoires in COVID-19. V gene TRBV30 combines with J gene TRBJ1-4, with 7 positions matching TRBD1. This TCR was sampled from a woman aged 40 to 50 with active or convalescent COVID-19. Sequenced sample: peripheral blood. CDR3 DNA: TGTGCCTGGAGTGCCGGGACAGTGACTAATGAAAAACTGTTTTTT. Its protein product is CAWSAGTVTNEKLFF.